One sample yielded the 18 T cell receptor beta chains listed below, sequenced in a study of post-analysis software for immune sequencing data. The study, taken as a whole, reports: Comparison of patients with controls showed a handful of TRBV segments more frequent in patients, TRBV5-6, TRBV5-1 and TRBV20-1 among them.

Antigen specificity for these receptors is unknown. Libraries were made from TCR beta cDNA, and they carried unique molecular identifiers. TCRdb re-derived calls from the PCR reads in MiXCR, one entry per CDR3 protein. Of 430,000 or so distinct CDR3 sequences in the sample, roughly 40% were seen once. Sequencing used blood. These receptors originate from a girl aged 2-10 years with multiple sclerosis.

V gene TRBV28 combines with J gene TRBJ2-7; tentative D call: TRBD1 (6 bases). Germline loops: CDR1 MDHEN, CDR2 SYDVKM. This CDR3 spans 12 amino acids. V lost 5 bases to trimming and J lost 12 bases, with 17 bases between them. CDR3 sequence (DNA): TGTGCCAGCAGTACCCCCGGGACAACGTGGTACTTC. Residues: CASSTPGTTWYF. Variable domain in full (rest from reference TRBV28 and TRBJ2-7): DVKVTQSSRYLVKRTGEKVFLECVQDMDHENMFWYRQDPGLGLRLIYFSYDVKMKEKGDIPEGYSVSREKKERFSLILESASTNQTSMYLCASSTPGTTWYFGPGTRLTVT.

This chain connects TRBV18 to TRBJ2-7; D could derive from TRBD1 or TRBD2 (5 bases each). The V end was cut by 2 bases, the J end by 3 bases, with 14 bases between. The CDR3 has 15 amino acids. Germline V gene lookup returns CDR1 KGHSH and CDR2 LQKENI. The CDR3 DNA sequence: TGTGCCAGCTCACCAGGGCAGGGAGTCGTCTACGAGCAGTACTTC. Translation: CASSPGQGVVYEQYF. The entire variable domain, with the rest obtained from reference TRBV18 and TRBJ2-7, is as follows: NAGVMQNPRHLVRRRGQEARLRCSPMKGHSHVYWYRQLPEEGLKFMVYLQKENIIDESGMPKERFSAEFPKEGPSILRIQQVVRGDSAAYFCASSPGQGVVYEQYFGPGTRLTVT.

On this clonotype itself: Compared with germline, one end of the junction differs, possibly owing to a read error. This rearrangement joins TRBV7-3 to TRBJ2-5; 7 bases line up with TRBD2. Gene TRBJ2-7 matches the end of the DNA better, so the J call may be wrong. This CDR3 is built from 15 residues. CDR1 and CDR2 from the germline V gene are SGHTA and FQGTGA. CDR3 nucleotide sequence: TGTGCCAACAGCTCATCTAGCGGACCCGCCTACGAGCAGTACTTC. This gives the protein CANSSSSGPAYEQYF.

The CDR3 sequence: CASSVDRINQPQHF. For the CDR3, the DNA is TGTGCCAGCAGTGTAGACAGAATCAATCAGCCCCAGCATTTT. The V call is TRBV6-2 or TRBV6-3, the J call TRBJ1-5; a possible D gene is TRBD1 (5 bases). The CDR3 length is 14 residues. V gave up 5 bases and J gave up 3 bases, with 11 bases separating them. Germline lookup yields CDR1 MNHEY and CDR2 SVGEGT.

V and J are TRBV10-3 and TRBJ1-2; D not resolved. V dropped 0 bases and J dropped 5 bases, with 7 bases sitting between them. Germline values: CDR1 ENHRY, CDR2 SYGVKD. This CDR3 has 13 amino acids. The CDR3 sequence is CAISESSGYGYTF. CDR3 DNA: TGTGCCATCAGTGAGTCGAGTGGGTATGGCTACACCTTC.

This clonotype turned up a few times. The V gene is TRBV19, the J gene TRBJ2-5; D tentatively reads TRBD1 or TRBD2 (5 bases each). Trimming left V 1 base short and J 5 bases short, with 8 bases between. Germline V gene data show CDR1 as LNHDA and CDR2 as SQIVND (reference sequence). The CDR3 consists of 13 residues. The DNA for the CDR3 is TGTGCCAGTAGTATAGCCAGGGACGAGACCCAGTACTTC. It is translated as CASSIARDETQYF.

Points on this clonotype: At one end the junction does not follow the germline gene, possibly because of a read error. V is TRBV6-1 and J is TRBJ2-1; either TRBD1 or TRBD2 may supply D (5 bases each). Germline V gene lookup returns CDR1 MNHNS and CDR2 SASEGT. This CDR3 is built from 13 residues. The CDR3 bases are TGTGCCAGCAGGTGGGGGAGCTACAATGAGCGGTTCTTC. Amino acids: CASRWGSYNERFF.

CDR3 sequence: CASSRDVANSPLHF. In nucleotides, the CDR3 is TGTGCCAGCAGTAGGGACGTGGCTAATTCACCCCTCCACTTT. This rearrangement joins TRBV27 to TRBJ1-6; the D gene is possibly TRBD1 (5 bases). The CDR3 is 14 residues long. CDR1 and CDR2 (germline): MNHEY, SMNVEV (reference sequence). V was trimmed by 5 bases and J by 6 bases, leaving 11 bases between them.

The chain has TRBV20-1 and TRBJ2-3; 8 bases fit TRBD2. The CDR3 runs 14 residues. Germline assignment: CDR1 DFQATT and CDR2 SNEGSKA (reference sequence). V lost 3 bases to trimming and J lost 1 base; unmatched junction nucleotides: 3. CDR3 in amino acids: CSARPGGRTDTQYF. In DNA form, the CDR3 reads TGCAGTGCTAGGCCGGGAGGGCGCACAGATACGCAGTATTTT.

This clonotype was seen more than once but under ten times. The chain has TRBV29-1 and TRBJ2-4, with TRBD1 identical over 7 bases. Gene TRBJ2-7 matches the end of the DNA better, so the J call may be wrong. The germline CDR1 and CDR2 sequences are SQVTM and ANQGSEA. The length of the CDR3 is 11 residues. This CDR3 reads CSVADRDEQYF. The CDR3 bases are TGCAGCGTTGCTGACAGGGACGAGCAGTACTTC.

Only a few counts were recorded for this clonotype. J is TRBJ2-5 and V is TRBV5-1; D unresolved. The germline V gene encodes CDR1 SGHRS and CDR2 YFSETQ. CDR3 size: 13 residues. Trimming took off 0 bases at V and 4 bases at J, with 7 bases between the two ends. The DNA for the CDR3 is TGCGCCAGCAGCTTGGGGGCCGGAGAGACCCAGTACTTC. Protein sequence: CASSLGAGETQYF.

This clonotype was recorded a few times. The CDR3 DNA is TGTGCCAGCAGTGAACAGGGGGCTAGGAATGAGCAGTTCTTC. Translating it yields CASSEQGARNEQFF. This rearrangement joins TRBV6-5 to TRBJ2-1; the match to TRBD1 covers 9 bases. V lost 5 bases and J lost 7; bases outside the gene matches: 6. The CDR3 has 14 residues. Germline CDR1 is MNHEY and CDR2 is SVGAGI.

A few counts support this clonotype. The chain combines TRBV9 with TRBJ2-1; D perhaps matches TRBD1 (7 bases). Between the trimmed V and J ends, which lost 7 bases and 6 bases, there was a span of 17 bases. This CDR3 spans 14 amino acids. Germline assignment: CDR1 SGDLS and CDR2 YYNGEE. The CDR3 bases are TGTGCCAGCGGAGTAGGGGGGACAGTCAATGAGCAGTTCTTC. Translation: CASGVGGTVNEQFF.

This chain links TRBV7-2 with TRBJ2-1, with D perhaps assigned TRBD1 or TRBD2 (6 bases each). Germline assignment: CDR1 SGHTA and CDR2 FQGNSA. There are 13 residues in the CDR3. Trimming pared 1 base from V and 8 bases from J, leaving 9 bases between. CDR3 DNA sequence: TGTGCCAGCAGCTTAGAAGGGGGGCATGAGCAGTTCTTC. Its protein is CASSLEGGHEQFF.

The rearrangement joins TRBV7-2 to TRBJ2-7; D is uncertain. CDR3 length equals 14 residues. The germline V gene has CDR1 SGHTA and CDR2 FQGNSA. V lost 6 bases to trimming and J lost 3 bases, with 15 bases between them. The CDR3 loop is CASRRIDRGYEQYF. The DNA of the CDR3 is TGTGCCAGCAGGCGCATAGATCGAGGCTACGAGCAGTACTTC.

This chain uses TRBV20-1 with TRBJ1-2, with no clear D. CDR3 length: 11 amino acids. Trimming removed 6 bases at V and 6 bases at J, with 11 bases between. Germline-derived CDR1 and CDR2 are DFQATT and SNEGSKA (reference sequence). DNA for the CDR3: TGCAGTGCCGCTGGGCGCGATGGCTACACCTTC. Translated, it gives CSAAGRDGYTF.

This clonotype was seen a few times. The V and J genes are TRBV6-1 and TRBJ2-5, with D possibly TRBD2 on 5 matching bases. V shed 6 bases and J shed 1 base, with 15 bases lying between them. Germline V CDR1 and CDR2: MNHNS, SASEGT. The CDR3 runs 15 residues. The CDR3 region has the DNA TGTGCCAGCAGATCCAAAGAGGGAAGCCAAGAGACCCAGTACTTC. Its protein is CASRSKEGSQETQYF.

V is TRBV9 and J is TRBJ1-1, with D possibly being TRBD1 (5 bases). Germline V lookup: CDR1 SGDLS, CDR2 YYNGEE. V was cut by 0 bases and J by 2 bases, with 11 bases left in between. The CDR3 covers 15 residues. CDR3 coding DNA: TGTGCCAGCAGCGTAGGGTTGGGACGTAACACTGAAGCTTTCTTT. Amino acid sequence: CASSVGLGRNTEAFF.